This entry describes one T cell receptor (beta chain). This entry belongs to a study of cytomegalovirus exposure and HLA in healthy donors. Primers for the PCR totalled 60 Vbeta and 13 Jbeta. TCRdb's copy holds only in-frame clones and misses some; the assay was immunoSEQ multiplex PCR. The sample carries some 180,000 clones, under 85% recorded once. The specimen sequenced was PBMCs. The TCR originated in a male donor in good health and CMV-seronegative.

The CDR3 bases are TGTGCCAGCAGTTACGGAATACAGGGGGCCGGTGAAAAACTGTTTTTT. Protein product: CASSYGIQGAGEKLFF. The rearrangement joins TRBV6-5 to TRBJ1-4, with TRBD1 identical over 9 bases. Unmatched junction bases numbered 8, after V lost 2 bases and J lost 7 bases. CDR1 is MNHEY and CDR2 is SVGAGI in the germline V gene. There are 16 residues in the CDR3.